This T cell receptor beta chain was sequenced during a study of CD4 T cells in relation to SARS-CoV-2 and coronaviruses. Study in general: Negative control cultures got HIV-1 Nef peptides or no peptide.

With regard to this clone: The antigen is unknown.

Some clones are missing from TCRdb's copy, which holds only in-frame ones; the method was immunoSEQ multiplex PCR. Among tens of thousands of clones listed, over 60% were seen once. CD4+ T cells from unexposed donors were obtained before the COVID-19 pandemic (2011-2018). Isolation of CD4+ T cells took place after less than 11 days in culture. Cells permitting, SARS-CoV-2 S/N and four cold-coronavirus spikes were tested on unexposed-donor CD4+ T cells. This receptor was taken from a human donor in good health. Material: CD4+ T cells from PBMCs, cultured in vitro.

This CDR3 reads CASKFPGQGLPGELFF. The CDR3 DNA sequence: TGCGCCAGCAAGTTTCCGGGACAGGGCCTACCCGGGGAGCTGTTTTTT. The V and J genes are TRBV5-1 and TRBJ2-2; 9 nucleotides agree with TRBD1. The CDR3 loop spans 16 amino acids. Germline CDR1 is SGHRS and CDR2 is YFSETQ. The junction had 12 bases not matched to a gene; V was cut back by 6 bases and J by 6 bases.